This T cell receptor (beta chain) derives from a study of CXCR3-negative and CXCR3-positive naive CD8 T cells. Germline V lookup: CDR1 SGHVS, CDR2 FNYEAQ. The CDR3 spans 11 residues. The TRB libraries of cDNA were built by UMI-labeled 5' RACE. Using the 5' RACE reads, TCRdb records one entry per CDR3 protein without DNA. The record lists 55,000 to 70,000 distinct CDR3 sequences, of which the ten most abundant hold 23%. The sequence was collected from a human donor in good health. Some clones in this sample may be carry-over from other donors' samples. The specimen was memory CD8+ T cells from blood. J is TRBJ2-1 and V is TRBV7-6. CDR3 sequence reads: CASSLDNEQFF. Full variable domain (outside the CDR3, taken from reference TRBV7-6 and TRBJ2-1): GAGVSQSPRYKVTKRGQDVALRCDPISGHVSLYWYRQALGQGPEFLTYFNYEAQQDKSGLPNDRFSAERPEGSISTLTIQRTEQRDSAMYRCASSLDNEQFFGPGTRLTVL.